This entry features one T cell receptor beta chain sequence. Its antigen is unidentified. This entry comes from a study of Ad26.COV2.S vaccination and SARS-CoV-2 variants. Study-wide findings and caveats: Vaccine and placebo recipients had similar non-spike TCR breadth. Greater spike-specific TCR breadth was seen in vaccine recipients than in placebo recipients. The breadth of spike-specific CD8+ and CD4+ T cell responses after vaccination was reportedly substantial.

Sequenced by immunoSEQ multiplex PCR; TCRdb stores in-frame clones only, minus some. The sample has about 350,000 clones; 90% to 95% are singletons. The germline gives CDR1 SGHDT, CDR2 YYEEEE. The CDR3 totals 16 residues. The V end lost 1 base, the J end lost 5 bases, and 16 bases lay between the germline ends. The specimen comprised peripheral blood, sampled after recovery from COVID-19. This receptor was taken from a human donor who had recovered from COVID-19. The J gene is TRBJ2-1, the V gene TRBV5-6; D is unclear. The CDR3 sequence: CASSLLQALTDNEQFF. In DNA, the CDR3 is TGTGCCAGCAGCTTGCTGCAGGCCCTAACCGACAATGAGCAGTTCTTC.